This T cell receptor (beta chain) was observed in a study of molecular identifiers for immune sequencing clone quantification. A remark on this clonotype: Its cognate antigen is unknown.

TCRdb called the PCR reads again in MiXCR, with one record for every CDR3 protein. The table has over 300,000 distinct CDR3 sequences, roughly a quarter seen once. Overall study findings and caveats: It was shown that clones above 20 RNA copies held over 99% of effector molecules, but under 1% in naive cells.

This CDR3 comprises 19 residues. The sample consisted of naive CD8+ T cells from blood, with Jurkat cell RNA spiked in. Subset of the sample: FACS-sorted CD8+CD4-CCR7+CD45RA+ naive T cells. This chain uses TRBV12-2 with TRBJ2-3; whether TRBD2, the table's D call, matches the DNA was not checked. TRBV12-2 is a pseudogene locus. The sequence derives from a human donor in good health. Some libraries in this study had Jurkat cell RNA spiked in. CDR3 loop: CASRLGQTSGRGGTDTQYF. CDR3 in DNA: TGTGCAAGTCGCTTAGGTCAGACTAGCGGGAGGGGGGGCACAGATACGCAGTATTTT.